The 25 T cell receptor beta chains below all came from one sample that was sequenced in a study of T cell responses to AZD1222 COVID-19 vaccine (dated by TCRdb to the early 2020s). Receptor amplification or capture employed the immunoSEQ multiplex PCR assay. TCRdb mirrors the immuneACCESS table, restricted to in-frame sequences. Some clones are absent from its copies; in checked studies, under half trace to an unresolved V gene, and the reason for the others is unknown. Counted in this sample were about 100,000 clones; 88% of them appeared once. The ten largest clonotypes hold about 1.8% of the sample. What the time point label conveys for this sample: baseline before first vaccination. This specimen was peripheral blood, taken on day 0 of AZD1222 vaccination. The source is an adult in good health.

V is TRBV11-3 and J is TRBJ1-1; D unresolved. The length of the CDR3 is 12 residues. V lost 1 base to trimming and J lost 8 bases, with 8 bases between them. From germline, CDR1 is SGHNT and CDR2 YENEEA. The chain's CDR3 is CASSLGTSEAFF. CDR3 nucleotides: TGTGCCAGCAGCTTAGGGACCTCAGAAGCTTTCTTT. The full variable domain, with the rest looked up from reference TRBV11-3 and TRBJ1-1, is EAGVVQSPRYKIIEKKQPVAFWCNPISGHNTLYWYLQNLGQGPELLIRYENEEAVDDSQLPKDRFSAERLKGVDSTLKIQPAELGDSAVYLCASSLGTSEAFFGQGTRLTVV.

This rearrangement joins TRBV6-6 to TRBJ1-1; D is undetermined. Trimming took off 7 bases at V and 4 bases at J, with 16 bases between the two ends. CDR3 size: 14 residues. Germline V lookup: CDR1 MNHNY, CDR2 SVGAGI (reference sequence). CDR3 loop: CASNSPEGGTEAFF. Here the CDR3 DNA reads TGTGCCAGCAACAGCCCGGAGGGCGGCACTGAAGCTTTCTTT.

The genes are TRBV24-1 and TRBJ2-5, with D hard to call. The CDR3 covers 13 residues. Germline V CDR1 and CDR2: KGHDR, SFDVKD. Trimming removed 9 bases at V and 4 bases at J, with 14 bases between. The DNA of the CDR3 is TGTGCCACCGGGCCCCGGTACGGAGAGACCCAGTACTTC. Residues: CATGPRYGETQYF.

The V gene is TRBV2, the J gene TRBJ2-7, with 11 bases matching TRBD1. Germline CDR1 is SNHLY and CDR2 is FYNNEI. Trimming removed 7 bases from V and 6 bases from J; junction bases left unmatched: 5. The CDR3 length is 13 residues. CDR3: CASMFGTGGEQYF. Written as DNA, the CDR3 is TGTGCCAGCATGTTCGGGACAGGGGGCGAGCAGTACTTC.

The chain is built from TRBV28 and TRBJ2-7; perhaps TRBD2 as D (6 bases). Looked up from germline, CDR1 is MDHEN and CDR2 is SYDVKM. The CDR3 runs to 15 residues. V was clipped by 4 bases and J by 2 bases, with 15 bases between them. CDR3 region: CASSSPGLLTYEQYF. CDR3 bases: TGTGCCAGCAGTTCTCCGGGACTGCTCACCTACGAGCAGTACTTC.

The chain employs TRBV2 and TRBJ2-1, with a possible D match to TRBD1 (5 bases). CDR3 size: 15 residues. V dropped 6 bases and J dropped 4 bases, with 16 bases sitting between them. Germline V gene lookup returns CDR1 SNHLY and CDR2 FYNNEI. The chain's CDR3 is CASSSRLGQYNEQFF. In nucleotides, the CDR3 is TGTGCCAGCAGCTCAAGGCTGGGGCAGTACAATGAGCAGTTCTTC.

CDR3 sequence: CASSQDPGLSGNTIYF. For the CDR3, the DNA is TGTGCCAGCAGCCAAGACCCGGGCCTCTCTGGAAACACCATATATTTT. The V call is TRBV14, the J call TRBJ1-3; D is ambiguous. This CDR3 has 16 residues. Germline V gene data show CDR1 as SGHDN and CDR2 as FVKESK. The V gene lost 0 bases and the J gene lost 0 bases, with 9 bases spanning the gap. The entire variable domain, with the rest obtained from reference TRBV14 and TRBJ1-3, is as follows: EAGVTQFPSHSVIEKGQTVTLRCDPISGHDNLYWYRRVMGKEIKFLLHFVKESKQDESGMPNNRFLAERTGGTYSTLKVQPAELEDSGVYFCASSQDPGLSGNTIYFGEGSWLTVV.

This clone was picked up one time. V and J are TRBV27 and TRBJ2-5; 8 bases map to TRBD1. V was pared by 5 bases and J by 7 bases, with 6 bases of the junction left unmatched. The CDR3 contains 13 residues. Germline V gives CDR1 MNHEY, CDR2 SMNVEV (reference sequence). The CDR3 nucleotides are TGTGCCAGCAGTACCAGGGGGCGAGGGACCCAGTACTTC. This gives the protein CASSTRGRGTQYF.

V is TRBV5-1 and J is TRBJ2-7; 7 bases are shared with TRBD2. The V gene end was trimmed by 2 bases and the J gene end by 5 bases; junction bases not matched to a gene: 4. Germline V gene sequence: CDR1 SGHRS, CDR2 YFSETQ. The CDR3 consists of 13 residues. CDR3 sequence reads: CASSLELANEQYF. The CDR3 DNA sequence: TGCGCCAGCAGCTTAGAACTAGCGAACGAGCAGTACTTC.

This chain links TRBV11-2 with TRBJ2-2, with D possibly TRBD2 on 7 matching bases. From germline, CDR1 is SGHAT and CDR2 FQNNGV. Trimming removed 5 bases from V and 7 bases from J, with 17 bases in between. This CDR3 region has 15 residues. CDR3 nucleotide sequence: TGTGCCAGCAGCCCAACGGGGGGCCCGATCGGGGAGCTGTTTTTT. It yields the protein CASSPTGGPIGELFF.

The V gene is TRBV7-2, the J gene TRBJ2-7; D not resolved. V shed 5 bases and J shed 5 bases, with 13 bases lying between them. In germline, CDR1 is SGHTA, CDR2 FQGNSA. This CDR3 has 13 residues. The CDR3 sequence is CASSPRWVDEQYF. The CDR3 DNA follows: TGTGCCAGCAGCCCCCGGTGGGTGGACGAGCAGTACTTC.

Concerning this clone itself: Different DNA sequences within this sample yield the same CDR3. V is TRBV6-1 and J is TRBJ1-5; D gene uncertain. This CDR3 is 14 amino acids long. The germline V gene encodes CDR1 MNHNS and CDR2 SASEGT. Between the trimmed V and J ends, which lost 1 base and 0 bases, there was a span of 4 bases. In DNA form, the CDR3 reads TGTGCCAGCAGTGAAGGCTATAGCAATCAGCCCCAGCATTTT. This gives the protein CASSEGYSNQPQHF.

V is TRBV4-2 and J is TRBJ1-3; the match to TRBD1 covers 8 bases. Losses at the gene ends were 0 bases for V and 0 bases for J; bases not matched to a gene: 7. Per the germline V gene, CDR1 is LGHNA and CDR2 is YNFKEQ. This CDR3 spans 18 amino acids. The CDR3 region is CASSQDLPGGGSGNTIYF. DNA for the CDR3: TGTGCCAGCAGCCAAGATTTGCCAGGGGGCGGCTCTGGAAACACCATATATTTT.

The rearrangement joins TRBV13 to TRBJ2-3; TRBD2 matches at 8 bases. V lost 5 bases, J lost 2 bases, and 15 bases stayed unmatched. Per germline, CDR1 PRHDT and CDR2 FYEKMQ (reference sequence). This CDR3 spans 18 amino acids. CDR3 in amino acids: CASSHSALTSGYTDTQYF. In DNA form, the CDR3 reads TGTGCCAGCAGCCACAGCGCCCTCACTAGCGGATACACAGATACGCAGTATTTT.

The CDR3 nucleotides read TGTGCCAGCAGTCTGGGACACAGGGATTCGCTCATCACCTCCTACGAGCAGTACTTC. It codes for CASSLGHRDSLITSYEQYF. The V gene is TRBV2, the J gene TRBJ2-7; perhaps TRBD1 as D (6 bases). There are 19 residues in the CDR3. V was shortened by 5 bases and J by 0 bases, with 26 bases between the two germline ends. Germline V lookup: CDR1 SNHLY, CDR2 FYNNEI.

The rearrangement links TRBV11-2 to TRBJ1-1, with D unresolved. Germline V gene data show CDR1 as SGHAT and CDR2 as FQNNGV. Trimming removed 1 base at V and 5 bases at J, with 14 bases between. CDR3 size: 15 residues. The CDR3 loop is CASSLGPGEVTEAFF. Written as DNA, the CDR3 is TGTGCCAGCAGCTTAGGACCGGGTGAGGTGACTGAAGCTTTCTTT.

The rearrangement uses TRBV5-6 and TRBJ1-1; no firm D call. V was clipped by 3 bases and J by 5 bases, with 17 bases between them. Germline V CDR1 and CDR2: SGHDT, YYEEEE. This CDR3 has 15 amino acids. This chain's CDR3 is CASSSLGGGLTEAFF. The CDR3 nucleotides read TGTGCCAGCAGCTCCCTCGGTGGCGGGTTGACTGAAGCTTTCTTT.

J is TRBJ2-2 and V is TRBV21-1. TRBV21-1 is flagged as a pseudogene. There are 18 residues in the CDR3. For the CDR3, the DNA is TGTGCCAGCAGCAAAGAACGGTCGAAGGCCCCAAGAGTCGGGGAGCTGTTTTTT. Its protein is CASSKERSKAPRVGELFF.

The chain couples TRBV27 to TRBJ2-1; the D is unclear. Germline V gene sequence: CDR1 MNHEY, CDR2 SMNVEV (reference sequence). The CDR3 totals 13 residues. The V and J ends lost 3 bases and 9 bases respectively, with 12 bases between them. The CDR3 DNA sequence: TGTGCCAGCAGTTTGGCAAATTACGGTGAGCAGTTCTTC. Its translation is CASSLANYGEQFF.

This chain joins TRBV30 and TRBJ2-3; 7 bases are shared with TRBD2. Germline lookup yields CDR1 GTSNPN and CDR2 SVGIG (reference sequence). The ends lost 0 bases at V and 4 bases at J; junction bases unmatched: 7. The CDR3 runs to 15 residues. The CDR3 spells CAWSVGGRVADTQYF. CDR3 in DNA: TGTGCCTGGAGTGTTGGTGGGAGGGTAGCAGATACGCAGTATTTT. Full variable domain (rest looked up from reference TRBV30 and TRBJ2-3): SQTIHQWPATLVQPVGSPLSLECTVEGTSNPNLYWYRQAAGRGLQLLFYSVGIGQISSEVPQNLSASRPQDRQFILSSKKLLLSDSGFYLCAWSVGGRVADTQYFGPGTRLTVL.

The chain is built from TRBV7-8 and TRBJ1-1; D perhaps matches TRBD1 (6 bases). The CDR3 contains 16 residues. Germline values: CDR1 SGHVS, CDR2 FQNEAQ. Between the trimmed V and J ends, which lost 1 base and 6 bases, there was a span of 18 bases. CDR3 loop: CASSLVPQGLLAEAFF. CDR3 in DNA: TGTGCCAGCAGCTTAGTTCCACAGGGTTTATTGGCTGAAGCTTTCTTT. Using reference TRBV7-8 and TRBJ1-1 for the parts outside the CDR3, the full variable domain is GAGVSQSPRYKVAKRGQDVALRCDPISGHVSLFWYQQALGQGPEFLTYFQNEAQLDKSGLPSDRFFAERPEGSVSTLKIQRTQQEDSAVYLCASSLVPQGLLAEAFFGQGTRLTVV.

As to this clone: One end of the junction is discordant with germline, which a read error may explain. V usage is TRBV6-6 and J usage is TRBJ1-2, with D possibly TRBD1 on 5 matching bases. The CDR3 spans 14 residues. Germline V gene sequence: CDR1 MNHNY, CDR2 SVGAGI (reference sequence). The CDR3: CASSYSTGYQGYTF. The DNA for the CDR3 is TGTGCCAGCAGTTACTCGACGGGCTACCAGGGCTACACCTTT.

V and J are TRBV29-1 and TRBJ1-5; D unresolved. V was trimmed by 1 base and J by 7 bases, leaving 17 bases between them. Germline V gene data show CDR1 as SQVTM and CDR2 as ANQGSEA. CDR3 length equals 15 residues. The CDR3 loop is CSVEGHKTTDQPQHF. CDR3 sequence (DNA): TGCAGCGTTGAAGGGCACAAAACGACGGACCAGCCCCAGCATTTT.

The chain employs TRBV11-2 and TRBJ2-7, with D hard to call. V was cut by 5 bases and J by 13 bases, with 21 bases left in between. Germline V gene sequence: CDR1 SGHAT, CDR2 FQNNGV. The CDR3 consists of 13 residues. The CDR3 protein is CASSPLTIPVPYF. CDR3 nucleotides: TGTGCCAGCAGCCCTCTTACAATCCCGGTCCCCTACTTC.

The sample holds one count of this clone. V is TRBV5-1 and J is TRBJ2-1; no reliable D call. Germline V gene data show CDR1 as SGHRS and CDR2 as YFSETQ. The CDR3 totals 14 residues. V was shortened by 4 bases and J by 6 bases, with 14 bases between the two germline ends. The chain's CDR3 is CASSALTPSNEQFF. The DNA for the CDR3 is TGCGCCAGCAGCGCCCTAACCCCCTCCAATGAGCAGTTCTTC.